This TCR beta chain was documented in a study of cytomegalovirus exposure and HLA in healthy donors (dated by TCRdb to about 2017). Some background on the complete study: An earlier analysis of 550 to 700 of the donors reported about 290 Gb of sequence data and 100 million to 130 million unique TCR beta sequences from approximately 180 million T cells. Roughly 5 DR-DQ haplotypes were handled as single units for association and clustering because linkage in the cohort was strong. An earlier analysis of several hundred of the donors applied high-throughput TCR beta sequencing to assess whether each TCR beta V gene segment acted as functional or pseudogenic. A separate validation cohort of 100 to 150 different subjects was used in addition to the approximately 610-subject first cohort. Both class I and class II loci were covered by HLA typing, at four-digit resolution. Typing coverage differed by locus: A, B, C, DRB1 and DQB1 were typed in about 620-640 donors, DQA1 in 500 to 550, DPA1 in some 610, and DPB1 in just under 480. In a later genetic analysis, genome-wide SNP genotypes for about three fifths of the roughly 670 donors were used, and that subset was treated as a discovery cohort. Rather than drawing on any new phenotypic data, the later analysis identified candidate immune exposures from TCR beta sequences and the way those sequences occurred across donors. The T cell repertoires of some 670 subjects were profiled by immunosequencing and related to cytomegalovirus serostatus. About 310 gigabases of sequencing data and around 87 million unique TCR sequences were included in an early release covering roughly 600 HLA-typed donors. The study combined high-throughput TCR immunosequencing, statistical association of individual TCRs with disease status, and machine learning to predict cytomegalovirus infection status. Among the roughly 400 genotyped donors, approximately 77% belonged to the genetic ancestry cluster associated with self-reported Caucasian donors. Donor age, sex, ethnicity and CMV serostatus were collected together with the repertoire data. A later analysis re-analyzed previously published TCR beta repertoires from roughly 630 donors and added high-resolution HLA genotyping to study TCR occurrence patterns. All discovery cohort repertoires had been generated on a single sequencing platform. On average, 235,054 unique TCR beta nucleotide sequences were sequenced per donor among a few hundred genotyped donors of the cohort, with roughly 20% of those sequences being non-productive. The study was designed to test whether signatures of past pathogen exposure could be identified by cataloging public T cell receptors. Overall results and qualifications from the work: Correlated functional status among segregating V segments might be attributable to linkage disequilibrium, but an unknown experimental factor could not be ruled out. The study gave a list of 150 to 200 TCR beta chains associated with cytomegalovirus. A further reported finding was that TCR beta sequences accurately predicted the HLA-A and HLA-B alleles for most subjects in the first cohort. In a later genetic analysis, fewer N-insertions in productive TCRs were reported among donors in an Asian-associated ancestry cluster than the 666-donor mean. CMV serostatus was the only immune exposure information available for the cohort. At a false discovery rate of 0.05, a later analysis linked under 20,000 TCR beta sequences to specific HLA alleles. In a later genetic analysis, a missense DCLRE1C variant was associated with V-gene and J-gene trimming of TCR beta chains, and the association was replicated in an independent cohort. Some IMGT-functional V segments, including TRBV6-2 and TRBV6-3, could not be distinguished by the 87-base-pair reads and were therefore excluded. In both the original and validation cohorts, the classifier was reported to diagnose cytomegalovirus status with high specificity and sensitivity. Because counts were too low, roughly 17 rarely observed V segments, including chromosome 9 orphons, were left out of the earlier analysis of 587 of the donors. When HLA alleles, especially DR and DQ, strongly co-occurred, attributing TCR associations to individual alleles was difficult. While some public TCRs were present in many individuals, most TCR sequences turned up only very rarely across donors. Compared with equally common non-associated chains, HLA-associated TCR beta chains in a later analysis were more clonally expanded and had lower generation probabilities. HLA typing was unavailable for some donors at each locus, so association tests used only the typed subset. Broadly in line with IMGT annotations, most TCR beta V segments showed up in productive rearrangements about 87% or about 30% of the time in an earlier analysis of 587 of the donors. According to a later analysis, parvovirus B19, influenza, CMV and Epstein-Barr virus appeared linked to several top co-occurrence clusters. The authors suggested that the approach could potentially be generalized to other disease states and immunological phenotypes. This cohort had only TCR beta chains sequenced, and the lack of alpha or paired-chain data limited which features could be detected. A later analysis found that TCR association rates varied across HLA loci, with DRB1 alleles showing the most associated TCRs and HLA-C alleles the fewest. A group of highly shared sequence variants was considered likely to be a technical artifact of the sequencing pipeline. A later analysis found that most CMV-associated TCR beta chains appeared HLA-restricted, with HLA associations seemingly driven largely by CMV exposure. Sequencing depth was assumed to be roughly uniform across donors in the presence/absence analyses, though that assumption may not hold. In vitro tests confirmed that a few of the cytomegalovirus-associated TCR beta chains recognize cytomegalovirus antigens.

As concerns this clone: Its recognized antigen is unknown. Base-call qualities are not available, and no considerably larger clone is one nucleotide away. At the DNA level, this CDR3 is encoded by other sequences in the same sample as well.

The library was prepared using the immunoSEQ multiplex PCR assay. A mixture of 60 forward primers for TCR Vbeta segments and 13 reverse primers for TCR Jbeta segments was used in the multiplex PCR. The CDR3 region of rearranged TCR beta genes was amplified from genomic DNA by a multiplex PCR assay. Amplified TCR beta libraries were sequenced as 87-base-pair reads on the Illumina HiSeq System. In the source study's methods: Across the 666 repertoires, a later analysis counted some 81 million unique TCR beta chains, 9.5 million to 12 million of which were shared by at least two donors. Raw reads were error-corrected and collapsed into unique sequences by a nearest-neighbor algorithm in which closely related sequences were merged to remove PCR and sequencing errors. Alignment of CDR3 sequences to IMGT reference sequences was used to assign V, D and J gene segments. For a sequence to be retained, a match of at least six nucleotides to both a V gene segment and a J gene segment was required. A rearrangement counted as productive if the CDR3 had no stop codons and remained in frame with V and J, and every other rearrangement counted as non-productive. CDR3 was defined by IMGT convention, running from the second conserved V-encoded cysteine to the conserved J-encoded phenylalanine. In an earlier analysis of around 570 of the donors, sequences lacking an unambiguous match to a single V gene segment were excluded. In an earlier analysis of about 590 of the donors, a V segment was called functional when productive rearrangements were above 56.7%, and segregating when the standard deviation between donors exceeded 5%. A statistical classification framework was built for diagnosing cytomegalovirus status from the catalog of TCR beta chain sequences. V and J gene assignment, in a later analysis, came from comparing TCR nucleotide sequences with IMGT/GENE-DB human TR gene sequences. The TCRdist pipeline was used in a later analysis to assign CDR3 sequences and most-parsimonious VDJ recombination scenarios. A later analysis defined each TCR beta chain by its CDR3 amino acid sequence plus V-gene family, and excluded reads lacking a unique V-gene family. A later analysis removed 592 highly shared, low-generation-probability nucleotide sequences to deal with suspected cross-contamination and a sequencing artifact. In a later analysis, a clonal expansion index was calculated for each public chain from normalized within-repertoire ranks of inferred template counts. In a later analysis, generation probabilities were computed with a VDJ recombination model fitted to out-of-frame rearrangements, and the resulting probabilities were checked against IGoR. In a later analysis, hypergeometric tests were used to score TCR-TCR, TCR-HLA and TCR-CMV co-occurrence, with a repertoire-size bias correction applied to TCR pairs. To estimate false discovery rates, a later analysis permuted the HLA or CMV assignments 20 times. In a later analysis, co-occurring TCRs were grouped using DBSCAN, with TCRdist sequence similarity added in when clustering inside HLA-allele-positive subsets. Co-occurrence clustering excluded repertoires with fewer than 30,000 or more than 120,000 public chains, plus five with anomalous nucleotide sharing. The table was pulled from immuneACCESS by TCRdb, which kept in-frame rearrangements only. Such tables lose some clones; where checked, under half of the loss comes from unresolved V genes, and the rest has no known cause. The V and J calls and clone size come from that table; D and trimming were worked out from the DNA. A total of roughly 190,000 clones appear in this sample, 74% of them only once. The ten largest clones capture 3% to 3.5% of the sample.

The cohort comprised fewer than 700 healthy bone marrow donors. At the time of sampling, all cohort members were nominally healthy, though unrecorded immune exposures were likely present. The donor was CMV seropositive and was included in the group of almost 300 seropositive cohort members. Every donor gave a peripheral blood sample, and the peripheral blood mononuclear cells from that sample were used for TCR beta sequencing. Genomic DNA extraction from the blood cell samples was performed with the Qiagen DNeasy Blood Extraction Kit. V is pruned by 1 base and J by 2 bases, leaving 0 bases of the junction without a gene match. CDR1 and CDR2 are read off the germline V gene as SGHRS and YFSETQ. The CDR3 has 15 amino acids, counting the end cysteine and phenylalanine. Only the CDR3 DNA stays, 45 bases, in frame from base 1.

The specimen was PBMCs. The receptor comes from a woman aged 25 to 39 in good health and CMV-seropositive. The chain employs TRBV5-1 and TRBJ2-1; the central 10 bases match TRBD2. The CDR3: CASSLTSGTYNEQFF. The DNA sequence is TGCGCCAGCAGCTTGACTAGCGGGACCTACAATGAGCAGTTCTTC.